This TCR beta chain was identified in a study of cytomegalovirus exposure and HLA in healthy donors. 60 Vbeta and 13 Jbeta primers were used in PCR. The data were produced by immunoSEQ multiplex PCR, yet TCRdb's version contains in-frame clones alone and is incomplete. The sample lists about 72,000 clones; approximately 80% were seen once. The germline CDR1 and CDR2 sequences are MRHNA and SNTAGT. Trimming at V came to 8 bases and at J to 4 bases, leaving 3 bases not matched to a gene. The CDR3 sequence is 13 residues long. Points on this clone: Its antigen is not known.

Study-wide points: Through in vitro validation, a few CMV-associated chains were shown to be specific for CMV antigens. When analyzed later, a missense DCLRE1C variant was found to be linked to TCR beta V- and J-gene trimming. An Asian-associated ancestry cluster reportedly showed fewer N-insertions than the roughly 670-donor mean in a later analysis.

This TCR was sampled from a middle-aged man in good health and CMV-seronegative. The sample taken for sequencing was PBMCs. The V call is TRBV6-4, the J call TRBJ2-1; 9 bases align to TRBD2. CDR3 nucleotides: TGTGCCAGCGGTAGCGGGGGATACAATGAGCAGTTCTTC. Translated: CASGSGGYNEQFF.